Listed below are T cell receptor beta chains from one sample, sequenced in a study of blood T cells in healthy people across ages. TCRdb re-analysed the 5' RACE reads in MiXCR, keeping a single row per CDR3 protein. The sample consists of some 940,000 distinct CDR3 sequences, 25% to 30% of them appearing once. The same data also contributed to another study, on T cells of mothers and their children.

Sequencing was carried out using blood. These receptors originate from a woman in her 40s in good health. The CDR3 runs from the conserved cysteine through the conserved F or W. D genes are given only for firm matches. Expanded clones are given a class, and other clones once, few, many or no size at all.

V: TRBV7-9; J: TRBJ2-7; D: .; size: few; CDR3: CASSSTMGKIFGQYF; DNA: TGTGCCAGCAGCTCCACAATGGGCAAAATTTTCGGGCAGTACTTC
V: TRBV5-1; J: TRBJ1-2; D: .; size: .; CDR3: CASSWGGRNYGYTF; DNA: TGCGCCAGCAGCTGGGGTGGCCGAAACTATGGCTACACCTTC
V: TRBV12-3/TRBV12-4; J: TRBJ1-1; D: TRBD1; size: few; CDR3: CASSPTGGITEAFF; DNA: TGTGCCAGCAGCCCGACAGGGGGAATCACTGAAGCTTTCTTT
V: TRBV7-8; J: TRBJ1-4; D: .; size: few; CDR3: CASSLARVSATNEKLFF; DNA: TGTGCCAGCAGCTTAGCGAGGGTATCCGCAACTAATGAAAAACTGTTTTTT
V: TRBV9; J: TRBJ2-1; D: .; size: .; CDR3: CASSVSLDATYNEQFF; DNA: TGTGCCAGCAGCGTGAGTTTGGACGCAACCTACAATGAGCAGTTCTTC
V: TRBV15; J: TRBJ1-1; D: .; size: .; CDR3: CATSAGVNTEAFF; DNA: TGTGCCACCTCCGCGGGAGTGAACACTGAAGCTTTCTTT
V: TRBV28; J: TRBJ2-7; D: TRBD1; size: many; CDR3: CASSSIHRRRTGDSYEQYF; DNA: TGTGCCAGCAGTTCAATCCACCGCCGGCGGACAGGTGACTCCTACGAACAGTACTTC
V: TRBV2; J: TRBJ2-3; D: TRBD2; size: few; CDR3: CASSVGLEPTQYF; DNA: TGTGCCAGCAGTGTGGGACTAGAGCCTACGCAGTATTTT
V: TRBV12-3/TRBV12-4; J: TRBJ1-1; D: .; size: few; CDR3: CASHGVRGTEAFF; DNA: TGTGCCAGCCACGGCGTCCGGGGCACTGAAGCTTTCTTT
V: TRBV7-2; J: TRBJ2-7; D: TRBD2; size: many; CDR3: CASSLALAGPYEQYF; DNA: TGTGCCAGCAGCTTAGCCTTAGCGGGCCCCTACGAGCAGTACTTC
V: TRBV6-2/TRBV6-3; J: TRBJ1-1; D: .; size: .; CDR3: CASTKEGFTEAFF; DNA: TGTGCCAGCACCAAGGAGGGGTTCACTGAAGCTTTCTTT
V: TRBV29-1; J: TRBJ2-3; D: .; size: .; CDR3: CSVGGADTQYF; DNA: TGCAGCGTTGGGGGTGCAGATACGCAGTATTTT
V: TRBV29-1; J: TRBJ1-2; D: .; size: .; CDR3: CSVDKDINYGYTF; DNA: TGCAGCGTTGATAAGGACATTAACTATGGCTACACCTTC
V: TRBV29-1; J: TRBJ2-7; D: TRBD1; size: many; CDR3: CSVVAGTGDEQYF; DNA: TGCAGCGTTGTCGCCGGGACAGGGGATGAGCAGTACTTC
V: TRBV6-1; J: TRBJ2-4; D: .; size: .; CDR3: CASRGTGTKNIQYF; DNA: TGTGCCAGCAGGGGAACAGGGACCAAAAACATTCAGTACTTC
V: TRBV6-2/TRBV6-3; J: TRBJ2-1; D: TRBD2; size: many; CDR3: CASAPRPGTSLNEQFF; DNA: TGTGCCAGCGCTCCCCGCCCCGGGACTAGCTTAAATGAGCAGTTCTTC
V: TRBV2; J: TRBJ1-1; D: .; size: .; CDR3: CASSDPRSGNTEAFF; DNA: TGTGCCAGCAGTGACCCCCGGTCAGGGAACACTGAAGCTTTCTTT
V: TRBV13; J: TRBJ2-7; D: .; size: .; CDR3: CASSPTLIAPEHYEQYF; DNA: TGTGCCAGCAGCCCGACACTTATAGCCCCTGAGCACTACGAGCAGTACTTC
V: TRBV7-2; J: TRBJ2-2; D: TRBD2; size: few; CDR3: CASSPLSGGVGELFF; DNA: TGTGCCAGCAGCCCGCTAAGTGGGGGGGTCGGGGAGCTGTTTTTT
V: TRBV27; J: TRBJ2-1; D: TRBD2; size: .; CDR3: CASSSERGGNNEQFF; DNA: TGTGCCAGCAGTTCGGAGCGGGGGGGCAACAATGAGCAGTTCTTC
V: TRBV12-3/TRBV12-4; J: TRBJ1-2; D: .; size: few; CDR3: CASRSGVGYTF; DNA: TGTGCCAGCAGGTCAGGGGTTGGCTACACCTTC
V: TRBV5-6; J: TRBJ2-3; D: .; size: .; CDR3: CASSFSVRFMRDTQYF; DNA: TGTGCCAGTAGCTTTTCGGTCAGGTTCATGCGGGATACGCAGTATTTT
V: TRBV18; J: TRBJ1-1; D: .; size: few; CDR3: CASSPTGARTEAFF; DNA: TGTGCCAGCTCACCAACGGGGGCGAGGACTGAAGCTTTCTTT
V: TRBV6-2/TRBV6-3; J: TRBJ2-1; D: TRBD2; size: .; CDR3: CASRQTGGSNEQFF; DNA: TGTGCCAGCAGGCAGACGGGGGGGAGCAATGAGCAGTTCTTC
V: TRBV20-1; J: TRBJ1-2; D: .; size: many; CDR3: CSATSGSAAGYTF; DNA: TGCAGTGCTACGTCAGGGTCAGCTGCTGGCTACACCTTC
V: TRBV12-3/TRBV12-4; J: TRBJ1-2; D: .; size: .; CDR3: CASSLGEGSGYGYTF; DNA: TGTGCCAGCAGTTTGGGCGAGGGGAGCGGCTATGGCTACACCTTC
V: TRBV28; J: TRBJ2-1; D: TRBD2; size: .; CDR3: CASSPEVRTSGGEQCF; DNA: TGTGCCAGCAGCCCCGAGGTCAGGACTAGCGGGGGTGAGCAGTGCTTC
V: TRBV6-6; J: TRBJ1-2; D: .; size: few; CDR3: CASTLTVWTYGYTF; DNA: TGTGCCAGCACTCTGACAGTTTGGACCTATGGCTACACCTTC
V: TRBV4-1; J: TRBJ2-7; D: TRBD2; size: .; CDR3: CASSQGLAIDSYEQYF; DNA: TGCGCCAGCAGCCAGGGACTAGCGATCGACTCCTACGAGCAGTACTTC
V: TRBV29-1; J: TRBJ1-2; D: .; size: many; CDR3: CSVLGHQKDWGYTF; DNA: TGCAGCGTTCTCGGTCACCAAAAAGACTGGGGCTACACCTTC
V: TRBV10-3; J: TRBJ2-7; D: TRBD1; size: many; CDR3: CAISRDRGLDEQYF; DNA: TGTGCCATCAGCCGGGACAGGGGTCTCGACGAGCAGTACTTC
V: TRBV7-2; J: TRBJ1-4; D: .; size: .; CDR3: CTSSLQGSHNEKLFF; DNA: TGTACCAGCAGCTTACAGGGGTCACATAATGAAAAACTGTTTTTT
V: TRBV10-3; J: TRBJ2-1; D: TRBD2; size: .; CDR3: CAISVAGGAFSYSEQFF; DNA: TGTGCCATCAGCGTAGCGGGGGGGGCTTTCTCCTACAGTGAGCAGTTCTTC
V: TRBV29-1; J: TRBJ2-4; D: TRBD1; size: many; CDR3: CSVRTGVAKNIQYF; DNA: TGCAGCGTTAGGACAGGGGTTGCCAAAAACATTCAGTACTTC
V: TRBV27; J: TRBJ1-1; D: TRBD1; size: .; CDR3: CASNDRGGGPEAFF; DNA: TGTGCCAGCAACGACAGGGGAGGCGGGCCTGAAGCTTTCTTT
V: TRBV15; J: TRBJ2-1; D: TRBD2; size: many; CDR3: CATSRDPSGVTYNEQFF; DNA: TGTGCCACCAGCAGAGATCCTAGCGGGGTTACATACAATGAGCAGTTCTTC
V: TRBV14; J: TRBJ2-7; D: .; size: many; CDR3: CASSQETYEQYF; DNA: TGTGCCAGCAGCCAGGAGACCTACGAGCAGTACTTC
V: TRBV24-1; J: TRBJ2-5; D: .; size: many; CDR3: CATGQPSEGETQYF; DNA: TGTGCCACCGGACAGCCCTCGGAAGGAGAGACCCAGTACTTC
V: TRBV18; J: TRBJ1-1; D: TRBD1; size: .; CDR3: CASSPPGTGRYTEAFF; DNA: TGTGCCAGCTCACCTCCCGGGACAGGGAGGTACACTGAAGCTTTCTTT
V: TRBV28; J: TRBJ1-1; D: .; size: .; CDR3: CASTRGRNTEAFF; DNA: TGTGCCAGCACACGGGGCCGGAACACTGAAGCTTTCTTT
V: TRBV9; J: TRBJ2-6; D: TRBD2; size: .; CDR3: CASSVAGGPGANVLTF; DNA: TGTGCCAGCAGCGTAGCGGGGGGGCCTGGGGCCAACGTCCTGACTTTC
V: TRBV21-1; J: TRBJ2-7; D: .; size: few; CDR3: CASSKREQGSYEQYF; DNA: TGTGCCAGCAGCAAAAGGGAACAGGGCTCCTACGAGCAGTACTTC
V: TRBV7-9; J: TRBJ2-3; D: TRBD2; size: .; CDR3: CAGQKRGGGTDTQYF; DNA: TGTGCCGGACAAAAGCGGGGAGGAGGCACAGATACGCAGTATTTT
V: TRBV6-2/TRBV6-3; J: TRBJ2-3; D: .; size: many; CDR3: CASSWRDPTDTQYF; DNA: TGTGCCAGCAGTTGGCGGGATCCCACAGATACGCAGTATTTT
V: TRBV28; J: TRBJ2-3; D: TRBD1; size: .; CDR3: CASSSPRDRSTDTQYF; DNA: TGTGCCAGCAGTTCTCCCCGGGACAGAAGCACAGATACGCAGTATTTT
V: TRBV28; J: TRBJ2-5; D: TRBD1; size: many; CDR3: CASSLGQGAISQETQYF; DNA: TGTGCCAGCAGTTTGGGACAGGGGGCGATATCCCAAGAGACCCAGTACTTC